Listed here are 20 T cell receptor beta chains from one sample, sequenced in a study of T cell repertoires in cytomegalovirus infection (dated by TCRdb to between 2019 and 2020). TCRdb names Illumina HiSeq 1500 as the instrument used. TCRdb trimmed public reads at Q25 via fastp, called clones via MiXCR and kept in-frame beta chains. CDR3 protein duplicates are merged, each entry listing the most common genes and DNA. For this sample there are more than 650,000 distinct CDR3 sequences; roughly 36% appear just once. The ten largest clones represent 2.8% of the sample. Sequencing input: PBMCs. These receptors all come from a human donor in good health (CMV status not recorded). Some clones in this sample may be carry-over from other donors' samples.

The rearrangement uses TRBV6-1 and TRBJ2-1, with 10 bases lining up with TRBD2. The V segment lost 8 bases and the J segment 8 bases; nucleotides outside the gene matches: 24. CDR1 MNHNS and CDR2 SASEGT come from the germline V gene. The CDR3 is 19 residues long. CDR3 loop: CASYIESASGGHDRDEQFF. The DNA of the CDR3 is TGTGCCAGCTATATTGAATCGGCTAGCGGGGGCCACGATCGGGATGAGCAGTTCTTC.

The CDR3 sequence is CASSLIISGQLFTDTQYF. CDR3 sequence (DNA): TGTGCCAGCAGCCTTATCATCTCAGGACAGCTTTTCACAGATACGCAGTATTTT. This sequence joins TRBV7-9 and TRBJ2-3, with a weak D call TRBD1 (6 bases). In germline, CDR1 is SEHNR, CDR2 FQNEAQ (reference sequence). Trimming took off 5 bases at V and 2 bases at J, with 23 bases between the two ends. The CDR3 totals 18 residues.

This clonotype occurred many times. This chain joins TRBV28 and TRBJ1-1; D is unclear. Germline V gene sequence: CDR1 MDHEN, CDR2 SYDVKM. The CDR3 is 13 residues long. Deletions cut 7 bases from V and 6 bases from J, with 15 bases between. The CDR3 reads CASILGWESEAFF. In DNA, the CDR3 is TGTGCCAGCATCCTGGGGTGGGAATCTGAAGCTTTCTTT. The variable domain in full, with the rest retrieved from reference TRBV28 and TRBJ1-1, is DVKVTQSSRYLVKRTGEKVFLECVQDMDHENMFWYRQDPGLGLRLIYFSYDVKMKEKGDIPEGYSVSREKKERFSLILESASTNQTSMYLCASILGWESEAFFGQGTRLTVV.

This clonotype came up a few times. J is TRBJ2-4 and V is TRBV20-1; 8 bases agree with TRBD2. CDR3 length equals 23 residues. Germline CDR1 DFQATT, CDR2 SNEGSKA (reference sequence). V lost 3 bases and J lost 0; bases outside the gene matches: 28. The CDR3 loop reads CSASDPLAPSGRGGRLAKNIQYF. CDR3 nucleotide sequence: TGCAGTGCTAGTGACCCGTTGGCTCCAAGCGGGAGAGGGGGAAGACTAGCCAAAAACATTCAGTACTTC.

This clonotype turned up a few times. The V call is TRBV6-5, the J call TRBJ2-7, with 11 nucleotides matching TRBD2. The trim removed 2 bases at V and 3 bases at J, leaving 12 bases unmatched. This CDR3 is 18 amino acids long. Germline CDR1 and CDR2: MNHEY and SVGAGI. CDR3 loop: CASSYKVFGTSGHYEQYF. In nucleotides, the CDR3 is TGTGCCAGCAGTTACAAGGTTTTCGGGACTAGCGGACACTACGAGCAGTACTTC.

The gene calls are TRBV27 and TRBJ2-3, with a weak D call TRBD2 (6 bases). The V end lost 6 bases, the J end lost 0 bases, and 22 bases lay between the germline ends. This CDR3 region has 18 residues. Germline loops: CDR1 MNHEY, CDR2 SMNVEV (reference sequence). In DNA form, the CDR3 reads TGTGCCAGCAGGCAAAGCGTTCGTAGCGGCACTAGCACAGATACGCAGTATTTT. Its protein product is CASRQSVRSGTSTDTQYF.

This clonotype showed up just a few times. The V call is TRBV2, the J call TRBJ2-3; a weak D match, TRBD1 (6 bases). V shed 11 bases and J shed 5 bases, with 11 bases lying between them. Germline assignment: CDR1 SNHLY and CDR2 FYNNEI. CDR3 length: 11 residues. CDR3 protein: CASRGRDTQYF. The CDR3 DNA reads TGTGCCTCCAGGGGCCGAGATACGCAGTATTTT.

Here the CDR3 reads CASSYGGGSYNSPLHF. The DNA of the CDR3 is TGTGCCAGCAGCTACGGAGGAGGATCCTATAATTCACCCCTCCACTTT. The rearrangement uses TRBV5-5 and TRBJ1-6; D uncertain. The CDR3 runs to 16 residues. Germline V gene lookup returns CDR1 SGHKS and CDR2 YYEKEE (reference sequence). V shed 3 bases and J shed 1 base, with 11 bases lying between them.

This clonotype has ten or more counts. V usage is TRBV7-2 and J usage is TRBJ2-5; the D call may be TRBD1 or TRBD2 (5 bases each). Germline V CDR1 and CDR2: SGHTA, FQGNSA. V lost 3 bases and J 4 bases, leaving 18 bases between the germline ends. The CDR3 runs to 16 residues. This chain's CDR3 is CASSLGAHVGGETQYF. Written as DNA, the CDR3 is TGTGCCAGCAGCTTGGGTGCCCACGTTGGGGGAGAGACCCAGTACTTC. The complete variable domain, with remaining parts taken from reference TRBV7-2 and TRBJ2-5, reads GAGVSQSPSNKVTEKGKDVELRCDPISGHTALYWYRQSLGQGLEFLIYFQGNSAPDKSGLPSDRFSAERTGGSVSTLTIQRTQQEDSAVYLCASSLGAHVGGETQYFGPGTRLLVL.

This chain joins TRBV6-2 or TRBV6-3 and TRBJ1-1; D unclear. V was cut by 4 bases and J by 1 base, with 10 bases left in between. The length of the CDR3 is 14 residues. In germline, CDR1 is MNHEY, CDR2 SVGEGT. CDR3 sequence: CASSWRRQNTEAFF. The CDR3 DNA sequence: TGTGCCAGCAGTTGGAGAAGGCAGAACACTGAAGCTTTCTTT.

The CDR3 DNA reads as TGCAGTGCTAGCCCTCCGGACTCCCTTTTTGGGTTCTTC. Translation gives CSASPPDSLFGFF. The chain links TRBV20-1 to TRBJ2-1; tentative D call: TRBD2 (5 bases). This CDR3 is built from 13 residues. V lost 3 bases and J 15 bases, leaving 21 bases between the germline ends. CDR1 DFQATT and CDR2 SNEGSKA come from the germline V gene (reference sequence).

This chain uses TRBV5-5 with TRBJ2-3; D unresolved. The CDR3 has 13 amino acids. Trimming removed 3 bases at V and 4 bases at J, with 9 bases between. Germline CDR1 is SGHKS and CDR2 is YYEKEE (reference sequence). The chain's CDR3 is CASSSLPADTQYF. The CDR3 DNA sequence: TGTGCCAGCAGCTCCCTCCCAGCAGATACGCAGTATTTT.

The chain has TRBV20-1 and TRBJ1-4, with D maybe TRBD1 (6 bases). V was pared by 6 bases and J by 6 bases, with 14 bases between. Per the germline V gene, CDR1 is DFQATT and CDR2 is SNEGSKA (reference sequence). The CDR3 consists of 13 residues. CDR3 loop: CSAWGLGDEKLFF. In nucleotides, the CDR3 is TGCAGTGCGTGGGGGCTTGGTGATGAAAAACTGTTTTTT.

This clonotype was seen a few times. The rearrangement joins TRBV7-9 to TRBJ2-6; no reliable D call. The germline gives CDR1 SEHNR, CDR2 FQNEAQ (reference sequence). CDR3 length equals 15 residues. Trimming stripped 1 base from V and 2 bases from J, with 6 bases between. The CDR3 region is CASSLERTGANVLTF. In DNA form, the CDR3 reads TGTGCCAGCAGCTTAGAGAGGACTGGGGCCAACGTCCTGACTTTC.

This clonotype has only one observation. V usage is TRBV27 and J usage is TRBJ2-1, with 9 bases aligning to TRBD2. There are 15 residues in the CDR3. V lost 3 bases, J lost 7 bases, and 7 bases stayed unmatched. CDR1 and CDR2 from the germline V gene are MNHEY and SMNVEV (reference sequence). The CDR3 bases are TGTGCCAGCAGTTTGAGGGCGGGAGGGCGTAATGAGCAGTTCTTC. Its protein product is CASSLRAGGRNEQFF.

This clonotype was detected many times. V is TRBV7-8 and J is TRBJ2-2; 7 bases agree with TRBD1. The V gene end was trimmed by 5 bases and the J gene end by 4 bases; junction bases not matched to a gene: 7. Germline CDR1 is SGHVS and CDR2 is FQNEAQ. CDR3 size: 15 residues. The CDR3 bases are TGTGCCAGCAGCCCGACAGGGAAAATCACCGGGGAGCTGTTTTTT. Its protein product is CASSPTGKITGELFF.

This clonotype has more than one count but fewer than ten. This sequence joins TRBV28 and TRBJ2-2; 9 bases line up with TRBD2. Germline values: CDR1 MDHEN, CDR2 SYDVKM. This CDR3 contains 15 residues. The junction had 5 bases not matched to a gene; V was cut back by 2 bases and J by 7 bases. The DNA for the CDR3 is TGTGCCAGCAGTTTAGCGGGAGGGAACGGCGGGGAGCTGTTTTTT. This translates into CASSLAGGNGGELFF.

This clonotype was detected many times. The chain uses TRBV7-9 and TRBJ2-6; 9 nucleotides agree with TRBD1. There are 18 residues in the CDR3. Germline V gene sequence: CDR1 SEHNR, CDR2 FQNEAQ (reference sequence). Trimming removed 6 bases from V and 0 bases from J; junction bases left unmatched: 9. The CDR3 nucleotides read TGTGCCAGCAGTCTCCGGGACAGGGCCTCCTCTGGGGCCAACGTCCTGACTTTC. Amino acid sequence: CASSLRDRASSGANVLTF.

Worth noting for this clonotype: Given a much more abundant clone one base away, this may be a read error. The rearrangement uses TRBV7-2 and TRBJ2-7; 11 nucleotides align to TRBD2. The CDR3 length is 15 residues. From germline, CDR1 is SGHTA and CDR2 FQGNSA. Trimming took 3 bases from V and 6 from J; bases not matched to a gene: 7. This CDR3 is CASSFLGLAGSEQYF. The DNA for the CDR3 is TGTGCCAGCAGCTTCCTCGGACTAGCGGGTTCCGAGCAGTACTTC. The full variable domain, its missing parts supplied by reference TRBV7-2 and TRBJ2-7, is GAGVSQSPSNKVTEKGKDVELRCDPISGHTALYWYRQSLGQGLEFLIYFQGNSAPDKSGLPSDRFSAERTGGSVSTLTIQRTQQEDSAVYLCASSFLGLAGSEQYFGPGTRLTVT.

This clonotype was observed many times. CDR3: CASSIPGGSYNEQFF. The CDR3 coding sequence is TGTGCCAGTAGTATACCCGGGGGCTCCTACAATGAGCAGTTCTTC. The gene calls are TRBV19 and TRBJ2-1; the D gene is possibly TRBD2 (6 bases). The germline V and J ends were trimmed by 2 bases and 0 bases, with 8 bases remaining between them. The CDR3 runs to 15 residues. Germline loops: CDR1 LNHDA, CDR2 SQIVND (reference sequence).